This TCR beta chain was identified in a study of cytomegalovirus exposure and HLA in healthy donors. The CDR3 spans 16 residues. Trimming shortened V by 0 bases and J by 4 bases, and 13 bases separated the two germline ends. Germline CDR1 is SGHDT and CDR2 is YYEEEE. Broader study findings: In a later analysis, TCR beta V- and J-gene trimming was associated with a missense DCLRE1C variant. Cytomegalovirus-associated status was assigned to 150 to 200 TCR beta chains.

PCR involved 60 Vbeta and 13 Jbeta primers. In the authors' workflow: In a later analysis, the count reached 75 million to 90 million unique TCR beta chains, with roughly 11 million shared. Clones were sequenced by immunoSEQ multiplex PCR, and TCRdb holds only the in-frame ones, with some missing. The V and J calls and clone size were taken over from that table, and D and trimming were inferred from the DNA. Here the sample spans 130,000 or so clones, 65% to 80% being singletons. At sampling all donors were nominally healthy, likely with unrecorded immune exposures. As for this clone: Its cognate antigen is unknown.

The receptor was derived from a woman aged 18-29 years in good health and CMV-seronegative. Material: PBMCs. The J gene is TRBJ2-2, the V gene TRBV5-6, with D tentatively TRBD2 (6 bases). The CDR3 is CASSLALEGSTGELFF. In DNA, the CDR3 is TGTGCCAGCAGCTTGGCCTTGGAGGGAAGCACCGGGGAGCTGTTTTTT.